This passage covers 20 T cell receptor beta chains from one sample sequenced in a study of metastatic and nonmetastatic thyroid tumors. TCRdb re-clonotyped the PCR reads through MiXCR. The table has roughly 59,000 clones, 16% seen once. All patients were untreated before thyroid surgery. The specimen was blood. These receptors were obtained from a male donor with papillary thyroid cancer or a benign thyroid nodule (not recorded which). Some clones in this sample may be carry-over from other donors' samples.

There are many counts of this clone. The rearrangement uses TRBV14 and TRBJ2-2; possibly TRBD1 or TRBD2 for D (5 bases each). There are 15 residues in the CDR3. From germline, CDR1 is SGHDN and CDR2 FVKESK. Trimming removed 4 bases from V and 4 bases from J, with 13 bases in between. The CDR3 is CASSPLGTGTGELFF. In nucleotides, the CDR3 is TGTGCCAGCAGCCCCCTTGGGACGGGCACCGGGGAGCTGTTTTTT.

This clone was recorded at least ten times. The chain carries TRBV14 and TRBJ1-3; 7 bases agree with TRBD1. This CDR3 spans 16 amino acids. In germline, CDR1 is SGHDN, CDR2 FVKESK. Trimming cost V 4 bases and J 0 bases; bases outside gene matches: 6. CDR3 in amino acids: CASSLGTANSGNTIYF. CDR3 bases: TGTGCCAGCAGCCTTGGGACAGCCAACTCTGGAAACACCATATATTTT.

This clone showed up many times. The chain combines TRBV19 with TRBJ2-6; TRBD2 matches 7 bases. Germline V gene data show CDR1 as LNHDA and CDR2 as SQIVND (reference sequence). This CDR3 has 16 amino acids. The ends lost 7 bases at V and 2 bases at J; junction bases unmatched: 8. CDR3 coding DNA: TGTGCCAGTACACAGGACGGGGGGACTGGGGCCAACGTCCTGACTTTC. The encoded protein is CASTQDGGTGANVLTF.

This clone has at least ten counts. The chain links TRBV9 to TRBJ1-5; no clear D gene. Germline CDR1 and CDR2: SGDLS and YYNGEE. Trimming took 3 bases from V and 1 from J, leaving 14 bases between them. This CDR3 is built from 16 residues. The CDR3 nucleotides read TGTGCCAGCAGCGCCCCGGGTCCCAAAAGCAATCAGCCCCAGCATTTT. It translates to CASSAPGPKSNQPQHF.

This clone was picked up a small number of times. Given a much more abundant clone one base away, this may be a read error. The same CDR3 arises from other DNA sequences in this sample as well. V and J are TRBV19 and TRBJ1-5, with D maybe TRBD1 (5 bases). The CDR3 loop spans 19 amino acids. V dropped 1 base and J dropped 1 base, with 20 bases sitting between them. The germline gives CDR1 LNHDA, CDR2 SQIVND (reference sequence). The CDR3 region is CASSIAPGLGSMSNQPQHF. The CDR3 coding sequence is TGTGCCAGTAGTATAGCCCCGGGACTGGGATCAATGAGCAATCAGCCCCAGCATTTT.

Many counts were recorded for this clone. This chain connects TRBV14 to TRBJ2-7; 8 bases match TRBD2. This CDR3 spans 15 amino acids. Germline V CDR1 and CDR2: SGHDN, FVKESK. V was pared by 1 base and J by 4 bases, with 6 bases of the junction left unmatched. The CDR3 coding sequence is TGTGCCAGCAGCCAAGCCGGGACTAGTAAGTACGAGCAGTACGTC. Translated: CASSQAGTSKYEQYV.

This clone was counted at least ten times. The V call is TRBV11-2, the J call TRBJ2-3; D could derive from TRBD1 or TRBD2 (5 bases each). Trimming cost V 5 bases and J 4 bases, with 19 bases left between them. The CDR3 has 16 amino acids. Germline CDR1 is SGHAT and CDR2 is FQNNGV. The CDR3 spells CASSISRDPGADTQYF. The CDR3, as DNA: TGTGCCAGCAGCATATCCCGGGACCCCGGCGCAGATACGCAGTATTTT.

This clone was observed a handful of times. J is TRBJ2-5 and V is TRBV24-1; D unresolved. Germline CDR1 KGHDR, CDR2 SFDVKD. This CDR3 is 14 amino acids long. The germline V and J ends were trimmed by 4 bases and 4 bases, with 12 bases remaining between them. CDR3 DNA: TGTGCCACCAGTGAAATCTCGGACGCAGAGACCCAGTACTTC. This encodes CATSEISDAETQYF.

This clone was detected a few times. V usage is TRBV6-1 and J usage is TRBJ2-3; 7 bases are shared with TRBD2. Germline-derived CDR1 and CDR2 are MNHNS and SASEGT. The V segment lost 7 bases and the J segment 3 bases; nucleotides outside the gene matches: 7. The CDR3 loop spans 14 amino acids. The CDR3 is CASTNLGGTDTQYF. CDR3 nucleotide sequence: TGTGCCAGCACCAACCTGGGGGGGACAGATACGCAGTATTTT.

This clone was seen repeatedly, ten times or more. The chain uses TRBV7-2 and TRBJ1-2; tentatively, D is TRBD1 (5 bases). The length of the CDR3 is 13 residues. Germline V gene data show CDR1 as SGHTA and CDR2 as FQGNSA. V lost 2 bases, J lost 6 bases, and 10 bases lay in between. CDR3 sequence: CASSLQDINGYTF. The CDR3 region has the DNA TGTGCCAGCAGCTTACAGGACATAAATGGCTACACCTTC.

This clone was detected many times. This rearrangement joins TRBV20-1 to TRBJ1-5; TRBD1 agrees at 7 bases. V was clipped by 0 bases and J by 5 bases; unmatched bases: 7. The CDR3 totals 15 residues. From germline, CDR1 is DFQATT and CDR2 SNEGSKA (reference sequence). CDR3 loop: CSARDYGTAYQPQHF. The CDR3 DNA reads TGCAGTGCTAGAGATTATGGGACAGCCTATCAGCCCCAGCATTTT.

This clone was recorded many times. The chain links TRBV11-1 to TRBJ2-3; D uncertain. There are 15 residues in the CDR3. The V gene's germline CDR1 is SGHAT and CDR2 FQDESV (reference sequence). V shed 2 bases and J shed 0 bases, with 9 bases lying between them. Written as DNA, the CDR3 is TGTGCCAGCAGCTTATTTGGACCTAGCACAGATACGCAGTATTTT. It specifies CASSLFGPSTDTQYF.

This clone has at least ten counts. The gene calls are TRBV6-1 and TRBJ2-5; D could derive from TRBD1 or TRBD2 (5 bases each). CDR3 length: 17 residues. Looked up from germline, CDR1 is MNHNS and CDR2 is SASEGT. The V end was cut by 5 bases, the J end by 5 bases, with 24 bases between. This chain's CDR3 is CASSLSPISGTGETQYF. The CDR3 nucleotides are TGTGCCAGCAGTCTGAGTCCCATTTCCGGGACCGGGGAGACCCAGTACTTC.

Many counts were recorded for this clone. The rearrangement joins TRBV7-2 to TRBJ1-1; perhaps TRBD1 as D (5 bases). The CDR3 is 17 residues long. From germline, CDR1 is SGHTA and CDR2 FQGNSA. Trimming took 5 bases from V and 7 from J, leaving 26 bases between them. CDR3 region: CASSPNRGWTTTNEAFF. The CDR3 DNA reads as TGTGCCAGCAGCCCAAATAGGGGATGGACCACCACAAATGAAGCTTTCTTT. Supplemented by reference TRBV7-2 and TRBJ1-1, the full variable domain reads GAGVSQSPSNKVTEKGKDVELRCDPISGHTALYWYRQSLGQGLEFLIYFQGNSAPDKSGLPSDRFSAERTGGSVSTLTIQRTQQEDSAVYLCASSPNRGWTTTNEAFFGQGTRLTVV.

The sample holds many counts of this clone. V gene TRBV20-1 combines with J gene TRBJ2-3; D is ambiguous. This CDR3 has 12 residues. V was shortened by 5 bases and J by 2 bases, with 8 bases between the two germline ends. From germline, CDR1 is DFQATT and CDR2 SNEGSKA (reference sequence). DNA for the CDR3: TGCAGTGCTGTTCCCAACACAGATACGCAGTATTTT. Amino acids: CSAVPNTDTQYF.

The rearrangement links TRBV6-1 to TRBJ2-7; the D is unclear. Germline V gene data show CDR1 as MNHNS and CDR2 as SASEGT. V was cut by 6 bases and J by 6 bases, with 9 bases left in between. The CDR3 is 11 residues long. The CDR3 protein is CASRVGGEQYF. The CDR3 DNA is TGTGCCAGCAGGGTAGGCGGCGAGCAGTACTTC.

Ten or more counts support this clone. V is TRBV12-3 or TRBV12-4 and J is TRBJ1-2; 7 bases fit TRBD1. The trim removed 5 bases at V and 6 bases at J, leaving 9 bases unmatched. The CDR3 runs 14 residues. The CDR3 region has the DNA TGTGCCAGCAGTGCGCTGACAGGGATGGATGGCTACACCTTC. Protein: CASSALTGMDGYTF.

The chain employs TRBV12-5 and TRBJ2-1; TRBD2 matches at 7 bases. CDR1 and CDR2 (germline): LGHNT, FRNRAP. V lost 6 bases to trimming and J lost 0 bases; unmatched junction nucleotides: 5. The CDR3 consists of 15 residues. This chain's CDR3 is CASGTQRGSYNEQFF. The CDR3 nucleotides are TGTGCTAGTGGAACTCAGCGGGGCTCCTACAATGAGCAGTTCTTC. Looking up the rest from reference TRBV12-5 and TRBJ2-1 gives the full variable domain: DARVTQTPRHKVTEMGQEVTMRCQPILGHNTVFWYRQTMMQGLELLAYFRNRAPLDDSGMPKDRFSAEMPDATLATLKIQPSEPRDSAVYFCASGTQRGSYNEQFFGPGTRLTVL.

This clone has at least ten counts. CDR3 region: CATSRELKPDSSSYNEQFF. The DNA of the CDR3 is TGTGCCACCAGCAGAGAGCTAAAACCGGACTCGAGCTCCTACAATGAGCAGTTCTTC. V usage is TRBV15 and J usage is TRBJ2-1, with D possibly being TRBD2 (5 bases). Trimming took 0 bases from V and 0 from J, leaving 18 bases between them. CDR1 LNHNV and CDR2 YYDKDF come from the germline V gene (reference sequence). The CDR3 totals 19 residues.

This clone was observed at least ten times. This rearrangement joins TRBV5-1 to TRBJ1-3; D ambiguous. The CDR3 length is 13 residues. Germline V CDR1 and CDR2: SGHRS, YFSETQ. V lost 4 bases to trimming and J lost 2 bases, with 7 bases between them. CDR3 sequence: CASSAGAGNTIYF. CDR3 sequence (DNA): TGCGCCAGCAGCGCGGGAGCTGGAAACACCATATATTTT.